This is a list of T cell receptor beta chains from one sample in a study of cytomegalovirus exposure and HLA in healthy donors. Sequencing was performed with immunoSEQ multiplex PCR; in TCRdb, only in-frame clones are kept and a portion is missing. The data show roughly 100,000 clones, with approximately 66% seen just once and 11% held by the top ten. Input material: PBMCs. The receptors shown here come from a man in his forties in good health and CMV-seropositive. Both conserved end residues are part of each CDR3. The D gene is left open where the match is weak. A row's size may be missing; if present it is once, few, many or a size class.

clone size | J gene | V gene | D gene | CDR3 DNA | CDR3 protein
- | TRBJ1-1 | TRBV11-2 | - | TGTGCCAGCAGCTTTGGACAGAACACTGAAGCTTTCTTT | CASSFGQNTEAFF
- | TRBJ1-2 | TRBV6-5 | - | TGTGCCAGCAGTTATAGGGGGTCTGGCTACACCTTC | CASSYRGSGYTF
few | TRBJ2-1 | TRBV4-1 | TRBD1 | TGCGCCAGCAGCCACCCGCAGGGGGCTGATGAGCAGTTCTTC | CASSHPQGADEQFF
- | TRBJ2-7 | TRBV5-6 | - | TGTGCCAGCAGCTCCGACCCCCTCGGGGAGCAGTACTTC | CASSSDPLGEQYF
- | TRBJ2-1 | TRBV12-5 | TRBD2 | TGTGCTAGTGGCAAAAGCGGGAGCGACAATGAGCAGTTCTTC | CASGKSGSDNEQFF
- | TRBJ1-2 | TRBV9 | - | TGTGCCAGCAGCGTAGCCGAGGATGGCTACACCTTC | CASSVAEDGYTF
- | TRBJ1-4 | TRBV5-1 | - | TGCGCCAGCAGCTTCGGGGTCAATGAAAAACTGTTTTTT | CASSFGVNEKLFF
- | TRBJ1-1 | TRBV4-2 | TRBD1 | TGTGCCAGCAGCCAAGATGGGGCCGGGACAGGCCTGAACACTGAAGCTTTCTTT | CASSQDGAGTGLNTEAFF
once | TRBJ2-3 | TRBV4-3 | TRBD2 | TGCGCCAGCAGCCAAGATACTAGCGGGAGGGCCAGCACAGATACGCAGTATTTT | CASSQDTSGRASTDTQYF
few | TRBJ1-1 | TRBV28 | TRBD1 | TGTGCCAGCAGCCCGGGACAGGGTCTAGGGACTGAAGCTTTCTTT | CASSPGQGLGTEAFF
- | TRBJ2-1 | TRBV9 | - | TGTGCCAGCAGCGGGGCATGGGATGAGCAGTTCTTC | CASSGAWDEQFF
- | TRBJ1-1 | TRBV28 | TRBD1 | TGTGCCAGCAGTCCAGGACAGGGCTCTGAAGCTTTCTTT | CASSPGQGSEAFF
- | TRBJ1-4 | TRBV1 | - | TGCACCAGCAGCCAAGATTCAGGGCCCCCTGAAAAACTGTTTTTT | CTSSQDSGPPEKLFF
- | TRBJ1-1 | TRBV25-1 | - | TGTGCCAGCAGTGAGGGGGGAGATGAAGCTTTCTTT | CASSEGGDEAFF
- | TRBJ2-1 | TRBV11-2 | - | TGTGCCAGCAGCTTAGAGAGGCTAGCGTATTACAATGAGCAGTTCTTC | CASSLERLAYYNEQFF
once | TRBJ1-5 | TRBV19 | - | TGTGCCAGTAGTATATATCCGCTGGGGGAGGGGGGCCTCGATCAGCCCCAGCATTTT | CASSIYPLGEGGLDQPQHF
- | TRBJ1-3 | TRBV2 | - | TGTGCCAGCTGCCAGACTTTATTCCTGGACACCAACTCTGGAAACACCATATATTTT | CASCQTLFLDTNSGNTIYF